These T cell receptor beta chains were read from a single sample in a study of immune evolution from preneoplasia to lung adenocarcinoma. Method: immunoSEQ multiplex PCR; TCRdb's copy keeps in-frame clones and lacks some. The table lists roughly 38,000 clones, roughly 74% of them singletons. The specimen was FFPE invasive lung adenocarcinoma tissue. The receptors shown here come from a person in their sixties with lung adenocarcinoma. Both conserved end residues are part of each CDR3. Expanded clones get a size class; other rows say once, few or many, or leave the size out.

size	J	V	CDR3
NA	TRBJ2-2	TRBV30	CAWSPGGVTGELFF
NA	TRBJ2-7	TRBV9	CASSVAPTSGRGNEQYF
NA	TRBJ1-4	TRBV5-8	CASSPGQGAEKLFF
few	TRBJ2-7	TRBV16	CASSPAGPDYEQYF
NA	TRBJ2-5	TRBV4-2	CASSQDIAELPGTQYF
NA	TRBJ2-1	TRBV4-2	CASSQDGQQTYNEQFF
NA	TRBJ2-5	TRBV12-5	CASGLDSAATQYF
NA	TRBJ2-1	TRBV19	CASSISRGMDEQFF
NA	TRBJ2-7	TRBV6-1	CASSERNEQYF
NA	TRBJ2-1	TRBV6-1	CASSEGSSGRAINEQFF
NA	TRBJ2-7	TRBV2	CASRDSGFGEQYF
NA	TRBJ1-2	TRBV7-2	CASSLGGQGAPNGYTF
once	TRBJ2-3	TRBV4-2	CASNTRYRGRGTDTQYF
NA	TRBJ2-2	TRBV6-1	CASSEVRGTYNTGELFF
NA	TRBJ2-3	TRBV10-3	CAIRGAGDTQYF
NA	TRBJ2-1	TRBV28	CASRKMAGGRDEQFF
once	TRBJ1-2	TRBV19	CASSTSSTGGGYTF
NA	TRBJ1-1	TRBV19	CASSRGSAGTEAFF
NA	TRBJ1-2	TRBV5-1	CASSFGRGANYGYTF
few	TRBJ2-2	TRBV28	CASSLLTGELFF
few	TRBJ2-7	TRBV20-1	CSATGGYEQYF
NA	TRBJ1-2	TRBV4-1	CASSQVGGKQRLSGYTF
NA	TRBJ1-1	TRBV9	CASSVGSGDLNTEAFF
few	TRBJ2-7	TRBV6-1	CASSEIGQGWYEQYF
NA	TRBJ2-7	TRBV5-1	CASSPKTSRGSYEQYF
once	TRBJ2-1	TRBV9	CASSPGWAAWNNEQFF
NA	TRBJ2-7	TRBV2	CASRGSGRAEQYF
NA	TRBJ2-5	TRBV5-6	CASSFRGVGETQYF
once	TRBJ1-3	TRBV9	CASSVTTSRSGNTIYF
NA	TRBJ2-2	TRBV2	CAGRGALGELFF
few	TRBJ2-3	TRBV29-1	CSVEDLPQGGDAKDTQYF
NA	TRBJ2-5	TRBV18	CASSPDRQETQYF
NA	TRBJ2-3	TRBV7-9	CASSSTSGKRSVSTDTQYF
NA	TRBJ2-4	TRBV11-3	CASSLEATKNIQYF
NA	TRBJ2-1	TRBV11-2	CASSLLGLYNEQFF
many	TRBJ2-1	TRBV5-1	CSGQFNEQFF
NA	TRBJ2-1	TRBV5-1	CASSRLAGMDEQFF
NA	TRBJ1-2	TRBV2	CASNVQGVGGYTF
NA	TRBJ1-3	TRBV11-2	CASSLEPAGNTIYF
NA	TRBJ2-1	TRBV11-2	CASSLSSGRGNEQFF
NA	TRBJ2-1	TRBV9	CASSVDLAGTRNEQFF
NA	TRBJ2-2	TRBV7-3	CASSFNTGGELFF
NA	TRBJ2-7	TRBV29-1	CSVEGPGSAQYF
NA	TRBJ2-3	TRBV6-1	CASRQSFSSTDTQYF
once	TRBJ2-7	TRBV11-1	CASSTRSFSAERRSYEQYF
few	TRBJ1-5	TRBV18	CASSPGQGGLNQPQHF
NA	TRBJ2-1	TRBV28	CASIPWEYNEQFF
NA	TRBJ1-1	TRBV10-2	CASLQGRIGEAFF
NA	TRBJ2-3	TRBV6-5	CASSYGGTSTDTQYF
once	TRBJ2-5	TRBV30	CAWRRDMGTQYF
medium-sized	TRBJ1-1	TRBV5-1	CASSLGHGVNTEAFF
medium-sized	TRBJ1-5	TRBV2	CASRQQGAGLNQPQHF
NA	TRBJ1-2	TRBV7-6	CASSLGPNYGYTF